The sample holds many counts of the clone carrying this TCR beta chain. Its antigen remains unknown. It was by quantitative 5'-RACE with molecular barcodes that TCR beta libraries were made. MiXCR was run by TCRdb on the 5' RACE reads, yielding one entry per CDR3 protein. The top ten hold more than 4.5% of the sample, which has about 240,000 distinct CDR3 sequences, approximately 8% seen once. This specimen comes from a study of CD8 T cells in ankylosing spondylitis. The study, taken as a whole, reports: There was a TCR beta motif, made of eight highly homologous variants, that appeared characteristic of ankylosing spondylitis blood. Clones tied to disease were said to be significantly enriched in matched ankylosing spondylitis synovial fluid. Previous work reported some of these motif variants in the synovial fluid and blood of reactive arthritis.

Losses at the gene ends were 4 bases for V and 5 bases for J; bases not matched to a gene: 10. The CDR3 has 15 amino acids. This receptor was obtained from a female donor with ankylosing spondylitis or in good health (not recorded which). V usage is TRBV12-3 or TRBV12-4 and J usage is TRBJ2-5, with 7 positions matching TRBD2. The sample taken for sequencing was blood, either unsorted or a sorted T cell fraction (not recorded which). The CDR3 region is CASSWGGGLWETQYF. The CDR3 DNA reads as TGTGCCAGCAGTTGGGGGGGAGGGCTCTGGGAGACCCAGTACTTC.